Included here is one T cell receptor (beta chain) sequence, with context. The V segment lost 4 bases and the J segment 3 bases; nucleotides outside the gene matches: 0. This CDR3 has 15 amino acids. Looked up from germline, CDR1 is LGHNA and CDR2 is YSLEER. These data belong to a study of blood T cell repertoires in COVID-19. Background on the study: Spain, Italy and the United States supplied samples that represented acute and convalescent COVID-19.

The method was immunoSEQ multiplex PCR; TCRdb's version includes in-frame clones alone and lacks a portion of them. The sample comprises 180,000 or so clones, around 89% of which are singletons, and roughly 0.77% rests with the top ten. Sequenced input: PBMCs or T cells enriched from blood (not recorded which). The TCR comes from a woman between 18 and 29 years old who had recovered from COVID-19. The chain combines TRBV4-3 with TRBJ2-2; 12 bases align to TRBD2. CDR3 nucleotide sequence: TGCGCCAGCAGCCGACTAGCGGGGGACACCGGGGAGCTGTTTTTT. It specifies CASSRLAGDTGELFF.